Given below is one TCR beta chain in context. Assay used: immunoSEQ multiplex PCR; TCRdb lists only in-frame clones, some missing. The sample lists 80,000 to 100,000 clones, roughly 96% occurring once. The sample belongs to a study of technical replicates of blood from a handful of donors. Deletions cut 2 bases from V and 2 bases from J, with 13 bases between. This CDR3 spans 16 amino acids. Germline V gene lookup returns CDR1 KGHSH and CDR2 LQKENI. The chain employs TRBV18 and TRBJ1-3; D gene ambiguous. Sample: T cells isolated from PBMCs. This clonotype was sampled from a human donor in good health. This chain's CDR3 is CASSPETKRTGNTIYF. The DNA of the CDR3 is TGTGCCAGCTCACCAGAAACTAAGCGAACTGGAAACACCATATATTTT. Complete variable domain (other parts from reference TRBV18 and TRBJ1-3): NAGVMQNPRHLVRRRGQEARLRCSPMKGHSHVYWYRQLPEEGLKFMVYLQKENIIDESGMPKERFSAEFPKEGPSILRIQQVVRGDSAAYFCASSPETKRTGNTIYFGEGSWLTVV.